This entry lists 22 T cell receptor beta chains sequenced from one sample in a study of patients and donors after allogeneic stem cell transplantation. TCRdb called the RT-PCR reads again in MiXCR, with one record for every CDR3 protein. The data hold 800,000 to 1,000,000 distinct CDR3 sequences, with roughly 17% observed a single time. Sample: blood, either unsorted or a sorted T cell fraction (not recorded which). These receptors all stem from a human donor who was either an allogeneic HSCT recipient or a stem cell or donor lymphocyte infusion donor (not recorded which). It is not recorded whose cells these are; they may come from a transplant donor.

This clonotype has more than one count but fewer than ten. This chain links TRBV7-8 with TRBJ2-2, with 11 nucleotides matching TRBD2. The CDR3 extends over 17 amino acids. Germline CDR1 reads SGHVS; CDR2 reads FQNEAQ. Trimming took 7 bases from V and 4 from J; bases not matched to a gene: 11. CDR3 in amino acids: CASTSLAGGPSTGELFF. CDR3 sequence (DNA): TGTGCCAGCACCTCCCTAGCGGGAGGTCCTTCCACCGGGGAGCTGTTTTTT.

The chain joins TRBV7-8 to TRBJ1-6; D is perhaps TRBD1 (6 bases). From germline, CDR1 is SGHVS and CDR2 FQNEAQ. The CDR3 contains 13 residues. With 4 bases removed from V and 10 bases from J, the gap between germline ends came to 11 bases. Written as DNA, the CDR3 is TGTGCCAGCAGCTCGGACAGAGTATCACCCCTCCACTTT. Translating it yields CASSSDRVSPLHF.

The rearrangement joins TRBV14 to TRBJ1-1; D unclear. Germline V gene data show CDR1 as SGHDN and CDR2 as FVKESK. The CDR3 runs 13 residues. Trimming left V 2 bases short and J 0 bases short, with 4 bases between. The CDR3 bases are TGTGCCAGCAGCCAATATTTGAACACTGAAGCTTTCTTT. The encoded protein is CASSQYLNTEAFF. The full variable domain, rest sourced from reference TRBV14 and TRBJ1-1, is EAGVTQFPSHSVIEKGQTVTLRCDPISGHDNLYWYRRVMGKEIKFLLHFVKESKQDESGMPNNRFLAERTGGTYSTLKVQPAELEDSGVYFCASSQYLNTEAFFGQGTRLTVV.

The chain employs TRBV19 and TRBJ2-3; 7 bases match TRBD1. V gave up 7 bases and J gave up 0 bases; unmatched junction bases: 1. The CDR3 spans 13 residues. Germline-derived CDR1 and CDR2 are LNHDA and SQIVND (reference sequence). The CDR3 DNA is TGTGCCAGTAAGGACAGGAGCACAGATACGCAGTATTTT. It encodes CASKDRSTDTQYF.

This clonotype was observed a few times. V is TRBV4-3 and J is TRBJ2-6; 8 nucleotides agree with TRBD1. Germline V gene sequence: CDR1 LGHNA, CDR2 YSLEER. This CDR3 comprises 15 residues. V was clipped by 0 bases and J by 12 bases; unmatched bases: 7. The CDR3 here is CASSQDPGQGSVLTF. The CDR3 coding sequence is TGCGCCAGCAGCCAAGACCCTGGACAGGGCTCCGTCCTGACTTTC.

This CDR3 reads CASSPSSGRLLDGYTF. CDR3 nucleotides: TGTGCCAGCAGCCCCTCATCCGGGAGGCTTTTGGATGGCTACACCTTC. This chain links TRBV7-2 with TRBJ1-2, with no clear D. Germline-derived CDR1 and CDR2 are SGHTA and FQGNSA. CDR3 length: 16 amino acids. V shed 5 bases and J shed 6 bases, with 22 bases lying between them.

J is TRBJ2-4 and V is TRBV19, with 8 bases matching TRBD1. CDR1 and CDR2 (germline): LNHDA, SQIVND (reference sequence). J gave up 1 base and V 4 bases, and 9 bases lay outside the gene matches. This CDR3 spans 17 amino acids. Here the CDR3 DNA reads TGTGCCAGTAGTAGTACAAGACAGGGGTTGGCCAAAAACATTCAGTACTTC. Translated: CASSSTRQGLAKNIQYF. Variable domain in full (rest from reference TRBV19 and TRBJ2-4): DGGITQSPKYLFRKEGQNVTLSCEQNLNHDAMYWYRQDPGQGLRLIYYSQIVNDFQKGDIAEGYSVSREKKESFPLTVTSAQKNPTAFYLCASSSTRQGLAKNIQYFGAGTRLSVL.

The chain employs TRBV6-5 and TRBJ2-3, with 9 nucleotides matching TRBD2. The CDR3 has 15 amino acids. Trimming took 4 bases from V and 4 from J; bases not matched to a gene: 6. From germline, CDR1 is MNHEY and CDR2 SVGAGI. CDR3 nucleotides: TGTGCCAGCAGTTTGGGTAGCGGGAGCCCAGATACGCAGTATTTT. It yields the protein CASSLGSGSPDTQYF.

The CDR3 spells CASSLDLWTFLKEAFF. In DNA form, the CDR3 reads TGTGCCAGCAGCTTAGACCTATGGACCTTTCTGAAGGAAGCTTTCTTT. J is TRBJ1-1 and V is TRBV7-2; D uncertain. CDR1 is SGHTA, CDR2 FQGNSA, per germline. The CDR3 covers 16 residues. V was pared by 1 base and J by 8 bases, with 20 bases between.

This clonotype was recorded many times. This chain links TRBV12-3 or TRBV12-4 with TRBJ1-1; perhaps TRBD1 as D (6 bases). This CDR3 is 13 amino acids long. The V and J ends lost 6 bases and 5 bases respectively, with 13 bases between them. For the CDR3, the DNA is TGTGCCAGCAGGGGCCGGGGGCGAACTGAAGCTTTCTTT. Amino acid sequence: CASRGRGRTEAFF.

V usage is TRBV7-2 and J usage is TRBJ2-1; TRBD2 agrees at 11 bases. The CDR3 totals 16 residues. V lost 5 bases to trimming and J lost 10 bases; unmatched junction nucleotides: 13. Germline V gene lookup returns CDR1 SGHTA and CDR2 FQGNSA. This CDR3 reads CASSHPSGGPRAEQFF. Written as DNA, the CDR3 is TGTGCCAGCAGCCACCCTAGCGGGGGGCCCCGCGCGGAGCAGTTCTTC.

The chain joins TRBV6-9 to TRBJ2-7, with TRBD2 identical over 16 bases. Germline assignment: CDR1 MNHGY and CDR2 SVAAGI. V shed 8 bases, J shed 2 bases, and the junction held 9 bases outside the gene matches. CDR3 size: 17 residues. The CDR3 sequence is CASVPGLAGGPTYEQYF. Written as DNA, the CDR3 is TGTGCCAGCGTCCCGGGACTAGCGGGAGGGCCCACCTACGAGCAGTACTTC.

V gene TRBV7-9 combines with J gene TRBJ1-1; no reliable D call. Trimming left V 1 base short and J 11 bases short, with 17 bases between. The germline V gene has CDR1 SEHNR and CDR2 FQNEAQ (reference sequence). The CDR3 runs to 14 residues. The CDR3 coding sequence is TGTGCCAGCAGCTTAGTTGGTGCAGCAGGATCGGCTTTCTTT. It is translated as CASSLVGAAGSAFF.

In this sample, this clonotype turned up a few times. The chain recombines TRBV24-1 with TRBJ1-1; TRBD1 might be the D (5 bases). This CDR3 region has 13 residues. The ends were cut back, 9 bases at V and 2 bases at J, with 12 bases in the middle. Germline loops: CDR1 KGHDR, CDR2 SFDVKD. CDR3 nucleotide sequence: TGTGCCACCGCTAGGGACGGAAACACTGAAGCTTTCTTT. Its protein product is CATARDGNTEAFF.

This clonotype was picked up a small number of times. CDR3 nucleotide sequence: TGTGCCAGCAGTGACCCACAGCGGGGGAGGGCCGGGGAGCTGTTTTTT. Its protein product is CASSDPQRGRAGELFF. This rearrangement joins TRBV25-1 to TRBJ2-2, with 8 nucleotides matching TRBD2. Germline values: CDR1 MGHDK, CDR2 SYGVNS. The CDR3 is 16 residues long. V gave up 3 bases and J gave up 6 bases; unmatched junction bases: 9.

This clonotype has at least ten counts. The J gene is TRBJ1-1, the V gene TRBV5-1; D is ambiguous. Germline V gene lookup returns CDR1 SGHRS and CDR2 YFSETQ. The CDR3 extends over 14 amino acids. V lost 4 bases to trimming and J lost 1 base, with 11 bases between them. CDR3 protein: CASSPKTTNTEAFF. DNA for the CDR3: TGCGCCAGCAGCCCAAAAACAACGAACACTGAAGCTTTCTTT.

This clonotype was detected a few times. The rearrangement joins TRBV4-3 to TRBJ2-2, with 9 bases that match TRBD2. The CDR3 length is 16 residues. J was trimmed by 5 bases and V by 3 bases; bases with no gene match: 7. Germline V lookup: CDR1 LGHNA, CDR2 YSLEER. CDR3 sequence reads: CASSQGSGGHTGELFF. In DNA form, the CDR3 reads TGCGCCAGCAGCCAGGGTAGCGGGGGACATACCGGGGAGCTGTTTTTT.

V is TRBV30 and J is TRBJ1-1; possibly TRBD1 for D (6 bases). The CDR3 loop spans 12 amino acids. V lost 4 bases, J lost 6 bases, and 12 bases lay in between. The V gene's germline CDR1 is GTSNPN and CDR2 SVGIG (reference sequence). CDR3 nucleotides: TGTGCCTGGAAAGGGAACAGGGCTGAAGCTTTCTTT. As protein: CAWKGNRAEAFF.

The chain employs TRBV12-3 or TRBV12-4 and TRBJ2-5, with 10 positions matching TRBD2. V shed 6 bases, J shed 3 bases, and the junction held 13 bases outside the gene matches. The CDR3 is 17 amino acids. Here the CDR3 reads CASSASWIAGGEETQYF. The CDR3 DNA sequence: TGTGCCAGCAGCGCCTCGTGGATAGCGGGAGGTGAAGAGACCCAGTACTTC.

The V and J genes are TRBV24-1 and TRBJ2-1, with a tentative D call TRBD1 (6 bases). There are 15 residues in the CDR3. Per germline, CDR1 KGHDR and CDR2 SFDVKD. Trimming removed 3 bases at V and 4 bases at J, with 12 bases between. The CDR3 is CATSDLDSIYNEQFF. CDR3 bases: TGTGCCACCAGTGATCTGGACAGTATTTACAATGAGCAGTTCTTC.

V is TRBV9 and J is TRBJ1-1; TRBD1 aligns across 7 bases. After removal of 0 bases from V and 0 bases from J, the junction contained 5 bases not matched to a gene. Germline V CDR1 and CDR2: SGDLS, YYNGEE. The CDR3 has 16 residues. DNA for the CDR3: TGTGCCAGCAGCGTAGTGACAGGGTACATGAACACTGAAGCTTTCTTT. Protein: CASSVVTGYMNTEAFF.

The chain couples TRBV18 to TRBJ2-7, with 8 bases lining up with TRBD2. The length of the CDR3 is 13 residues. Germline CDR1 reads KGHSH; CDR2 reads LQKENI. Unmatched junction bases numbered 7, after V lost 6 bases and J lost 6 bases. CDR3 amino acids: CASSLGLESEQYF. Written as DNA, the CDR3 is TGTGCCAGCTCCCTGGGACTAGAAAGCGAGCAGTACTTC. The full variable domain, with the rest looked up from reference TRBV18 and TRBJ2-7, is NAGVMQNPRHLVRRRGQEARLRCSPMKGHSHVYWYRQLPEEGLKFMVYLQKENIIDESGMPKERFSAEFPKEGPSILRIQQVVRGDSAAYFCASSLGLESEQYFGPGTRLTVT.